This TCR beta chain was identified in a study of identical twins. A universal primer binding site was introduced by template switching. The final cDNA contained unique molecular identifiers. One entry per CDR3 protein, called by TCRdb with MiXCR from the 5' RACE reads. Found here are some 630,000 distinct CDR3 sequences, 7% to 7.5% of them singletons; the top ten hold roughly 1.6%. Study conclusions and caveats: The abundant beta clonotypes from cord blood had fewer insertions, and memory repertoires had none of this. Out-of-frame alpha sequences common to twins exhibited a surplus of low generation probability. One should note that invariant MAIT and iNKT cells could partly confound zero-insertion analyses.

This clonotype was recorded at least ten times. Its antigen is as yet unknown. This sample was also put to use in a study of yellow fever vaccine responses in identical twins.

The sample taken for sequencing was PBMCs. The TCR sequence derives from a woman younger than 30 in good health.

CDR3 region: CASSSGGWPQHF. The DNA for the CDR3 is TGTGCCAGCAGTTCGGGGGGCTGGCCCCAGCATTTT. This chain links TRBV27 with TRBJ1-5, with D possibly being TRBD1 (6 bases). Germline CDR1 is MNHEY and CDR2 is SMNVEV (reference sequence). The CDR3 contains 12 residues. V dropped 4 bases and J dropped 9 bases, with 10 bases sitting between them.